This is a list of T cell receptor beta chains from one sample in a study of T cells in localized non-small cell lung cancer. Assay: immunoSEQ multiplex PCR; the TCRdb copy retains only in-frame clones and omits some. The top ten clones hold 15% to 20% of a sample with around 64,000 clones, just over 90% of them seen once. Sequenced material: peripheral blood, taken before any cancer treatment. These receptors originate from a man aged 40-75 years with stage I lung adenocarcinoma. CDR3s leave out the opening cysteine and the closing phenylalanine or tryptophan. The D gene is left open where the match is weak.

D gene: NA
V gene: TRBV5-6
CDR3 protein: ASSALFGGYT

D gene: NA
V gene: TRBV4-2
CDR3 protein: ASSQETALSYNEQF

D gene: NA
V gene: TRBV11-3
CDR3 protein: ASSLVLIDNEQF

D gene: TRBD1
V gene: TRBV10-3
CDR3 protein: AISDPDREDTGELF

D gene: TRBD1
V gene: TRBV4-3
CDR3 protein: ASSQTRDRNNQPQH

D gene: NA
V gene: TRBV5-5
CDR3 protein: ASSLDWVPLSGANVLT

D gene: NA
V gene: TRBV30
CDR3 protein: ASPAEGRTPDTQY

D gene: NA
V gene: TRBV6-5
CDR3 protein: AAGDNEQF

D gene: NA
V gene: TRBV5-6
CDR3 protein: ASSLEGGHYGYT

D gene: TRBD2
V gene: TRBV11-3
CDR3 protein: ASSFGLAGSRVDTQY

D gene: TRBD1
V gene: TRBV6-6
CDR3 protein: ASSSTGAQPQH

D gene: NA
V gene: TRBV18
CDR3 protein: ASSPQTGYNEQF

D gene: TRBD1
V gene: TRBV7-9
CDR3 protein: ASSHPTGGGYT

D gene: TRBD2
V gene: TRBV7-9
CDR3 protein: ASSLATSGSSYNEQF

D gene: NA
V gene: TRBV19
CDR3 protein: ASSPDGVYGYT

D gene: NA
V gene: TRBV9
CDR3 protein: ASSLSMTGEISEQY

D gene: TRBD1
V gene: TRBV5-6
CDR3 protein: ASSLDRGRVYNEQF

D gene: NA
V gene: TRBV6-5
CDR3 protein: ASSASGGGNYGYT

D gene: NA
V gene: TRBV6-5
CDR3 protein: ASSYSGPQETQY

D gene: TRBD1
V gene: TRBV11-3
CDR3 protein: ASSLGSGTANNEQF

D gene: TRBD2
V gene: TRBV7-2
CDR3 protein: ASSVYSGTSHNEQF

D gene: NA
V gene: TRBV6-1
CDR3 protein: ASRTAEGYT

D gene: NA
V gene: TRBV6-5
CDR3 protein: ASSYSRSSGELF

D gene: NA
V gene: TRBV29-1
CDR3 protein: SVERGYNEQF

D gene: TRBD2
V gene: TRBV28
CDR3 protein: ASSAPTVGGEY

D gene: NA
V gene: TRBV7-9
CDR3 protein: ASSSSVDYNEQF

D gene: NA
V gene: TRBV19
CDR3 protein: ASRGVELYSNQPQH

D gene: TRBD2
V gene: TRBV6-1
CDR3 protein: AILRPGGPFEQY

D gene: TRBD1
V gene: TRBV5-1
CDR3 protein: ASSLAGTGAYEQY

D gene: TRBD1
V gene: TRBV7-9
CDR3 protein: ATRGGSNTGELF

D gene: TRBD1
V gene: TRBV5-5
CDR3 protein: ASSLGTGRSYEQY

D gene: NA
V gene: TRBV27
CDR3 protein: ASSPPTSSNEQF

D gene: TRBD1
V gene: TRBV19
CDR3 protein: ASSRSGQGRAEAF

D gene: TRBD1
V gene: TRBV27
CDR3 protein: ASYGQVYEQY

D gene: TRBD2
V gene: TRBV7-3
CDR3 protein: ASSLETSGIYNEQF

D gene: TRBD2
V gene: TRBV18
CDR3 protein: ASSPLGLAPETQY

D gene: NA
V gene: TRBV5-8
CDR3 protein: ASSATGPGEAF

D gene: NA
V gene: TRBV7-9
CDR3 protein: ASSPPRGWEIEAF

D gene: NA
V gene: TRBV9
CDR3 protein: ASSVDHTFSGNTIY